The next 17 T cell receptor beta chains were all read from a single sample in a study of regulatory T cells in long-lasting Graves disease. For TCR beta, libraries came from iRepertoire HTBI primers and Arm-PCR of CDR3 regions. TCRdb recomputed calls from the multiplex PCR reads with MiXCR, one row per CDR3 protein. The table shows fewer than 650,000 distinct CDR3 sequences, with 16% occurring only once. Described time point: newly diagnosed GD, antithyroid drugs for less than 3 months. Following extraction of RNA from PBMCs, that RNA was used to make the TCR library. These data are also associated with another study on T cells in Graves' hyperthyroidism and ophthalmopathy.

The input for sequencing was peripheral blood mononuclear cells (PBMCs), taken at new diagnosis, from a patient treated with antithyroid drugs. All receptors come from a woman aged 30 to 39 with Graves disease.

This clonotype has a count of ten or more. The rearrangement uses TRBV14 and TRBJ2-1; no clear D gene. V dropped 4 bases and J dropped 12 bases, with 13 bases sitting between them. Germline CDR1 SGHDN, CDR2 FVKESK. The CDR3 has 12 residues. The CDR3 DNA reads as TGTGCCAGCAGCCCTCTAGGCTACTCGCAGTTCTTC. Its protein product is CASSPLGYSQFF.

This chain links TRBV6-1 with TRBJ1-1, with TRBD1 matching 10 bases. The CDR3 totals 15 residues. Germline CDR1 reads MNHNS; CDR2 reads SASEGT. Losses at the gene ends were 5 bases for V and 1 base for J; bases not matched to a gene: 4. The CDR3 protein is CASSQWDRGNTEAFF. The CDR3, as DNA: TGTGCCAGCAGTCAGTGGGACAGGGGGAACACTGAAGCTTTCTTT.

This clonotype was counted at least ten times. The chain recombines TRBV6-5 with TRBJ2-2; D perhaps matches TRBD2 (5 bases). Trimming cost V 0 bases and J 6 bases, with 11 bases left between them. From germline, CDR1 is MNHEY and CDR2 SVGAGI. This CDR3 comprises 15 residues. CDR3 bases: TGTGCCAGCAGTTACTCGCCGGGATATTCCGGGGAGCTGTTTTTT. Translating it yields CASSYSPGYSGELFF.

This clonotype was detected many times. This sequence joins TRBV6-5 and TRBJ2-7, with TRBD2 matching 7 bases. Germline CDR1 reads MNHEY; CDR2 reads SVGAGI. The J segment lost 2 bases and the V segment lost 2 bases, leaving 6 bases of the junction unmatched. This CDR3 has 15 amino acids. The CDR3 DNA is TGTGCCAGCAGTTACGAGGGAGGGATTCCCTACGAGCAGTACTTC. This codes for CASSYEGGIPYEQYF.

This chain connects TRBV9 to TRBJ1-1, with no clear D. The CDR3 covers 15 residues. V lost 4 bases and J lost 0, with 13 bases in between. The germline V gene has CDR1 SGDLS and CDR2 YYNGEE. CDR3 nucleotides: TGTGCCAGCAGCCCGTACCGGCAGTTGAACACTGAAGCTTTCTTT. Translated: CASSPYRQLNTEAFF.

This clonotype was counted at least ten times. The rearrangement joins TRBV7-2 to TRBJ1-1; unclear D gene. V was trimmed by 0 bases and J by 3 bases, leaving 14 bases between them. In germline, CDR1 is SGHTA, CDR2 FQGNSA. This CDR3 region has 16 residues. In DNA form, the CDR3 reads TGTGCCAGCAGCTTAGCGGGTCCAGCAGGTGACACTGAAGCTTTCTTT. Protein: CASSLAGPAGDTEAFF.

This clonotype was observed at least ten times. Relative to the germline gene, one junction end is altered; a read error may explain this. The J gene is TRBJ1-5, the V gene TRBV12-3 or TRBV12-4, with a possible D match to TRBD1 (6 bases). The CDR3 is 15 amino acids. The CDR3 here is CASSLARGQGQPQHF. As DNA, the CDR3 is TGTGCCAGCAGCTTAGCTCGGGGGCAGGGGCAGCCCCAGCATTTT.

This clonotype was seen repeatedly, ten times or more. The rearrangement links TRBV7-9 to TRBJ2-3; D remains unclear. The CDR3 contains 11 residues. In germline, CDR1 is SEHNR, CDR2 FQNEAQ (reference sequence). V lost 4 bases and J 7 bases, leaving 6 bases between the germline ends. The CDR3 DNA is TGTGCCAGCAGCTCCACGTATACGCAGTATTTT. It translates to CASSSTYTQYF.

The chain has TRBV5-5 and TRBJ1-1; D is unresolved. CDR3 length: 14 residues. Germline V gene data show CDR1 as SGHKS and CDR2 as YYEKEE (reference sequence). Deletions cut 4 bases from V and 2 bases from J, with 12 bases between. The CDR3 DNA follows: TGTGCCAGCAGCGCGGACCTAGGTAACACTGAAGCTTTCTTT. Its translation: CASSADLGNTEAFF.

The chain uses TRBV6-2 or TRBV6-3 and TRBJ1-1, with unresolved D. The CDR3 has 13 amino acids. In germline, CDR1 is MNHEY, CDR2 SVGEGT. V lost 2 bases and J 8 bases, leaving 12 bases between the germline ends. The CDR3 sequence is CASSYPFPPEAFF. CDR3 nucleotide sequence: TGTGCCAGCAGTTACCCCTTTCCCCCCGAAGCTTTCTTT.

The chain employs TRBV20-1 and TRBJ2-1; 7 nucleotides line up with TRBD2. J gave up 3 bases and V 5 bases, and 7 bases lay outside the gene matches. There are 14 residues in the CDR3. CDR1 and CDR2 (germline): DFQATT, SNEGSKA (reference sequence). CDR3 DNA: TGCAGTGCTTCGTCTGGGGGGGTCTACAATGAGCAGTTCTTC. Amino acid sequence: CSASSGGVYNEQFF.

This clonotype was picked up many times. This chain joins TRBV12-3 or TRBV12-4 and TRBJ1-3; 9 nucleotides align to TRBD1. Losses at the gene ends were 6 bases for V and 4 bases for J; bases not matched to a gene: 10. The CDR3 extends over 16 amino acids. This CDR3 reads CASSPQSGQGGNTIYF. As DNA, the CDR3 is TGTGCCAGCAGCCCACAGTCGGGACAGGGAGGAAACACCATATATTTT.

This clonotype occurred a few times. The CDR3 DNA sequence: TGTGCCAGCAGTTACCAGGGGAGCTCCTACGAGCAGTACTTC. It specifies CASSYQGSSYEQYF. The chain links TRBV6-2 or TRBV6-3 to TRBJ2-7, with D maybe TRBD1 (6 bases). Trimming took off 2 bases at V and 0 bases at J, with 8 bases between the two ends. The CDR3 runs 14 residues. Looked up from germline, CDR1 is MNHEY and CDR2 is SVGEGT.

The gene calls are TRBV10-1 and TRBJ2-3; 8 bases match TRBD2. This CDR3 spans 18 amino acids. Trimming took 5 bases from V and 2 from J; bases not matched to a gene: 15. Germline V gene lookup returns CDR1 WNHNN and CDR2 SYGVQD (reference sequence). CDR3: CASSPHTIAGKVTDTQYF. The CDR3 nucleotides read TGCGCCAGCAGTCCGCACACCATAGCGGGGAAAGTCACAGATACGCAGTATTTT.

Turning to this clonotype: A much larger clone differs by one base, so this may be a read error. The missing conserved phenylalanine or tryptophan at the end of this CDR3 makes a read error likely. The chain recombines TRBV29-1 with TRBJ1-1, with D uncertain. This CDR3 spans 13 amino acids. With 1 base removed from V and 0 bases from J, the gap between germline ends came to 6 bases. Germline V lookup: CDR1 SQVTM, CDR2 ANQGSEA. CDR3 residues: CSVEAGMNTEAFL. CDR3 DNA: TGCAGCGTTGAAGCGGGAATGAACACTGAAGCTTTCCTT.

The DNA of the CDR3 is TGTGCCAGCTCACCACTTAGTTCGGGACAGGGGAATTCACCCCTCCACTTT. This translates into CASSPLSSGQGNSPLHF. The genes are TRBV18 and TRBJ1-6, with 10 bases matching TRBD1. V trimming: 1 base; J trimming: 7 bases; junction bases outside the gene matches: 7. Per the germline V gene, CDR1 is KGHSH and CDR2 is LQKENI. CDR3 length: 17 residues.

The table lists this clonotype with many counts. The chain couples TRBV13 to TRBJ2-1; D perhaps matches TRBD2 (6 bases). V lost 5 bases and J 8 bases, leaving 22 bases between the germline ends. From germline, CDR1 is PRHDT and CDR2 FYEKMQ (reference sequence). CDR3 length: 16 residues. The CDR3 protein is CASSPHGDGRRDEQFF. CDR3 sequence (DNA): TGTGCCAGCAGCCCCCATGGAGACGGGAGAAGGGATGAGCAGTTCTTC. Variable domain in full (rest from reference TRBV13 and TRBJ2-1): AAGVIQSPRHLIKEKRETATLKCYPIPRHDTVYWYQQGPGQDPQFLISFYEKMQSDKGSIPDRFSAQQFSDYHSELNMSSLELGDSALYFCASSPHGDGRRDEQFFGPGTRLTVL.